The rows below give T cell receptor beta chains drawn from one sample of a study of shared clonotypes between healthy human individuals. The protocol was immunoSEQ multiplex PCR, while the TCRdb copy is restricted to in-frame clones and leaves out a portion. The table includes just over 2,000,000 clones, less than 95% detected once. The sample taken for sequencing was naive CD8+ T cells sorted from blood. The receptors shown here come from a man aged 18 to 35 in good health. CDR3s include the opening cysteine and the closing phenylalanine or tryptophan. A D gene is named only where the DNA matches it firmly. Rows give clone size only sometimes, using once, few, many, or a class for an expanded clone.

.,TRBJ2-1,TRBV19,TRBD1,TGTGCCAGTAGCTGGGGCCGGGACAGGGGATTCGATGAGCAGTTCTTC,CASSWGRDRGFDEQFF
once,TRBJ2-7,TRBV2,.,TGTGCCAGCAGTGAAGCCGGAGTGCTTCTGTCCTACGAGCAGTACTTC,CASSEAGVLLSYEQYF
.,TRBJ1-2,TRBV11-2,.,TGTGCCAGCAGCGCCCCAGACAGCTCCCGCTATGGCTACACCTTC,CASSAPDSSRYGYTF
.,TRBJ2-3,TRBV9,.,TGTGCCAGCAGCGTAAGGGGCTTAGGCACAGATACGCAGTATTTT,CASSVRGLGTDTQYF
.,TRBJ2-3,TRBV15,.,TGTGCCACCAGCAGAGATCAGGAGGGGCTGGCACACCATACGCAGTATTTT,CATSRDQEGLAHHTQYF
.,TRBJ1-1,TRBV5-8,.,TGTGCCAGCAGCTTTCGGAACACTGAAGCTTTCTTT,CASSFRNTEAFF
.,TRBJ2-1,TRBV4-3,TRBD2,TGCGCCAGCAGCCCCCAACTAGCGGGGGCCTACAATGAGCAGTTCTTC,CASSPQLAGAYNEQFF
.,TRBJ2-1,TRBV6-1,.,TGTGCCAGCAGTGATTCCGTCATCGGGGCCACCTACAATGAGCAGTTCTTC,CASSDSVIGATYNEQFF
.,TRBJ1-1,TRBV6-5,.,TGTGCCAGCAGTTACGGGCCCAGGCCGGGGAACACTGAAGCTTTCTTT,CASSYGPRPGNTEAFF
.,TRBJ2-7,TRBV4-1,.,TGCGCCAGCAGCCACTCGGGACAAGGGGCCTACGAGCAGTACTTC,CASSHSGQGAYEQYF
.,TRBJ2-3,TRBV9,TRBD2,TGTGCCAGCAATAGCGGGGGGGCCAGCACAGATACGCAGTATTTT,CASNSGGASTDTQYF